This TCR beta chain derives from a study of blood T cells in healthy people across ages. Primers used in a second PCR of roughly 7 to 12 cycles were a sample-barcoded 5' primer and a J-beta primer mix. MiXCR, applied by TCRdb to the 5' RACE reads, yields one record per CDR3 protein. The sample lists roughly 800,000 distinct CDR3 sequences; approximately 24% were seen once. The CDR3 contains 16 residues. Trimming left V 4 bases short and J 2 bases short, with 14 bases between. The germline V gene encodes CDR1 LNHDA and CDR2 SQIVND (reference sequence). This clonotype was seen only a few times. The same data also went into a second study, on T cells of mothers and their children. That study reports: Mothers gave over 9.5 million TCR beta CDR3 reads each, and children some 3 million each. With unrelated pairs as the comparison, related mother-child pairs had a slightly higher overlap that was not significant.

Sample: blood. This sequence joins TRBV19 and TRBJ1-4, with D maybe TRBD1 (5 bases). This clonotype originated in a boy aged 5-17 years in good health. For the CDR3, the DNA is TGTGCCAGTAGTAGAGGGGATTTTTTGACTAATGAAAAACTGTTTTTT. Translation gives CASSRGDFLTNEKLFF.